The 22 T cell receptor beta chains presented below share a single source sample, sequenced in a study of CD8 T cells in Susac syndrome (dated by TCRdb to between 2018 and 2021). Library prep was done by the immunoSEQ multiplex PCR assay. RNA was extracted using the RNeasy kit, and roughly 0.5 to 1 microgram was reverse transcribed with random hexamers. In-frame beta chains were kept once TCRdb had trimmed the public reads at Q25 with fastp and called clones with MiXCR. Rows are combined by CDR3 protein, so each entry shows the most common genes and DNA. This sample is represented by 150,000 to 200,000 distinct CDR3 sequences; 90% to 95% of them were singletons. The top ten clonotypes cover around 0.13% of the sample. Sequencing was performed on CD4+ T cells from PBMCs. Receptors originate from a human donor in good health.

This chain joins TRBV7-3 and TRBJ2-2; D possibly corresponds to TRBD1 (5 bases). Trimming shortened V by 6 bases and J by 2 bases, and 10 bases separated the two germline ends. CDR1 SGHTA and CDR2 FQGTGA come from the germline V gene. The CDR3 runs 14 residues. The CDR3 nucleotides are TGTGCCAGCAGTCGACAGCACAACACCGGGGAGCTGTTTTTT. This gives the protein CASSRQHNTGELFF.

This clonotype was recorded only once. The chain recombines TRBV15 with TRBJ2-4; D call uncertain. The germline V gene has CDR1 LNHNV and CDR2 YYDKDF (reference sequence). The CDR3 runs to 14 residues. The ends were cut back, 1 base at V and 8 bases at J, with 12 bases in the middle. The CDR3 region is CATSRVGWEDIQYF. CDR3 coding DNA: TGTGCCACCAGCAGAGTGGGGTGGGAAGACATTCAGTACTTC. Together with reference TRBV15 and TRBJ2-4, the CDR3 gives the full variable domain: DAMVIQNPRYQVTQFGKPVTLSCSQTLNHNVMYWYQQKSSQAPKLLFHYYDKDFNNEADTPDNFQSRRPNTSFCFLDIRSPGLGDTAMYLCATSRVGWEDIQYFGAGTRLSVL.

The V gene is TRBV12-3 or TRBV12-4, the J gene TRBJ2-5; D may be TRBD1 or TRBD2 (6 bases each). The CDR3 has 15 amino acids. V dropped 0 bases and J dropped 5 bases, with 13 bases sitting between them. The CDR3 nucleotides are TGTGCCAGCAGTTTAGCCGGGGGCGGGGTCGAGACCCAGTACTTC. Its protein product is CASSLAGGGVETQYF.

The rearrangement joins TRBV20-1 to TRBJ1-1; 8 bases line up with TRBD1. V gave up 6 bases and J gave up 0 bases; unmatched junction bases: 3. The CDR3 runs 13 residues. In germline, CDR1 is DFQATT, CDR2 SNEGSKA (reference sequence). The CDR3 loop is CSAAGQVNTEAFF. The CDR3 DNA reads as TGCAGTGCGGCGGGACAGGTGAACACTGAAGCTTTCTTT.

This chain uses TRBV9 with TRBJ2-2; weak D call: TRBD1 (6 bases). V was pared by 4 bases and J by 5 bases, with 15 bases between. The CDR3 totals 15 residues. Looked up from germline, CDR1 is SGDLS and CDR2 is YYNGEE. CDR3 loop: CASSIQGWETGELFF. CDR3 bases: TGTGCCAGCAGCATACAGGGATGGGAAACCGGGGAGCTGTTTTTT. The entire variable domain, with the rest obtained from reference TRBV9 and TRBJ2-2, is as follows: DSGVTQTPKHLITATGQRVTLRCSPRSGDLSVYWYQQSLDQGLQFLIQYYNGEERAKGNILERFSAQQFPDLHSELNLSSLELGDSALYFCASSIQGWETGELFFGEGSRLTVL.

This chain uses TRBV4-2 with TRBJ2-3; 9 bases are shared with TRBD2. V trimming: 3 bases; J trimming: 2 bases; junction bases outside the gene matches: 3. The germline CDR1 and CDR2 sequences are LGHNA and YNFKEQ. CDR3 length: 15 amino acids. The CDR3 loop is CASSQRGGATDTQYF. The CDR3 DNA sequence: TGTGCCAGCAGCCAGCGGGGGGGGGCCACAGATACGCAGTATTTT.

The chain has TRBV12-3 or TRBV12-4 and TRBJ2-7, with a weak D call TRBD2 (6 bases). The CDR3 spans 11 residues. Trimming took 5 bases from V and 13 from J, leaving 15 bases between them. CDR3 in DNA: TGTGCCAGCAGTCTCTGGGGACTGAGATACTTC. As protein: CASSLWGLRYF.

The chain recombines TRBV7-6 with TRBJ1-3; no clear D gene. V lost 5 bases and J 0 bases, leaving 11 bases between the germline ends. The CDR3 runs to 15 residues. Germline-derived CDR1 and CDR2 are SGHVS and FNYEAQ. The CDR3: CASSPMFGSGNTIYF. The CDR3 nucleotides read TGTGCCAGCAGCCCGATGTTTGGCTCTGGAAACACCATATATTTT.

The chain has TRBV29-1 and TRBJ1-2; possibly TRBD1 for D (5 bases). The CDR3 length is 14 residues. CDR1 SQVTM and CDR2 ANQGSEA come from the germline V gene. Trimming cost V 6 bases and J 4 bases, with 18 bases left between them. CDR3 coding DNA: TGCAGCGTATCTGAAGGGCCTAGGGGCTATGGCTACACCTTC. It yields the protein CSVSEGPRGYGYTF.

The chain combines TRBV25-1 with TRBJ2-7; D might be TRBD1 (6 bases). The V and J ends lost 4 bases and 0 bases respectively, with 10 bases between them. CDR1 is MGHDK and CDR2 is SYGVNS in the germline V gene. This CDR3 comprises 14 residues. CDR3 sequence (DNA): TGTGCCAGCAGTGCGGACAGTTACTCCTACGAGCAGTACTTC. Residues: CASSADSYSYEQYF.

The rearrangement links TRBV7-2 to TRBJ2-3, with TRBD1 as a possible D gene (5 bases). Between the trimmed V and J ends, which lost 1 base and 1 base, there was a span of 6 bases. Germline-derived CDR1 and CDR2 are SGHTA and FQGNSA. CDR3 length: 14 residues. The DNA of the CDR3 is TGTGCCAGCAGCTTAGTGACAGGCACAGATACGCAGTATTTT. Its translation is CASSLVTGTDTQYF. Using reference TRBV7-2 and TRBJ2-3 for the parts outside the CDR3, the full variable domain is GAGVSQSPSNKVTEKGKDVELRCDPISGHTALYWYRQSLGQGLEFLIYFQGNSAPDKSGLPSDRFSAERTGGSVSTLTIQRTQQEDSAVYLCASSLVTGTDTQYFGPGTRLTVL.

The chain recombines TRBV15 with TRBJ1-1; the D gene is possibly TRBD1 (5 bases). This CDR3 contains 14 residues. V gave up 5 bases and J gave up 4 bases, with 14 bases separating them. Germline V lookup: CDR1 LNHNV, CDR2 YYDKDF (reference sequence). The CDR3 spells CATSWGLSGTEAFF. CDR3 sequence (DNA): TGTGCCACCAGCTGGGGACTTAGCGGCACTGAAGCTTTCTTT.

CDR3 loop: CAGGGSGYGYTF. CDR3 DNA: TGTGCCGGGGGCGGGAGTGGCTATGGCTACACCTTC. This rearrangement joins TRBV7-9 to TRBJ1-2; maybe TRBD1 (6 bases). Trimming cost V 11 bases and J 4 bases, with 14 bases left between them. Germline assignment: CDR1 SEHNR and CDR2 FQNEAQ (reference sequence). The CDR3 runs to 12 residues. Supplemented by reference TRBV7-9 and TRBJ1-2, the full variable domain reads DTGVSQNPRHKITKRGQNVTFRCDPISEHNRLYWYRQTLGQGPEFLTYFQNEAQLEKSRLLSDRFSAERPKGSFSTLEIQRTEQGDSAMYLCAGGGSGYGYTFGSGTRLTVV.

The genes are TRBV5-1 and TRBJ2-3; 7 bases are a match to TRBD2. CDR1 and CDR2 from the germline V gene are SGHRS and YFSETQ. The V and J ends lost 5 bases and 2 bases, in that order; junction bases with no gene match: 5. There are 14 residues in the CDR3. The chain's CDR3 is CASRTSGVTDTQYF. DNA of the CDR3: TGCGCCAGCAGGACGAGCGGGGTCACAGATACGCAGTATTTT.

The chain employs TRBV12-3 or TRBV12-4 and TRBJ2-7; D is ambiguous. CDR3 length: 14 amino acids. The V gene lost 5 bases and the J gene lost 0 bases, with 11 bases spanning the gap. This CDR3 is CASSPDRSSYEQYF. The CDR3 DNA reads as TGTGCCAGCAGTCCTGATCGGAGCTCCTACGAGCAGTACTTC.

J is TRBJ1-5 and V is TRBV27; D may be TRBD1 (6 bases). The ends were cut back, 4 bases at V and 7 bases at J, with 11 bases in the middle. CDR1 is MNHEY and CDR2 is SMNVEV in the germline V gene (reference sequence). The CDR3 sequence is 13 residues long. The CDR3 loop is CASSSTGRQPQHF. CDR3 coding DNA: TGTGCCAGCAGTTCAACAGGGAGACAGCCCCAGCATTTT.

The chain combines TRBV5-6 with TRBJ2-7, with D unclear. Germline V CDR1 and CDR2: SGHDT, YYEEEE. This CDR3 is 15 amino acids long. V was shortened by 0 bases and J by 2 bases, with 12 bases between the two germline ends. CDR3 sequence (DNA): TGTGCCAGCAGCTTGGAGACCCTAAATCCCTACGAGCAGTACTTC. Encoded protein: CASSLETLNPYEQYF.

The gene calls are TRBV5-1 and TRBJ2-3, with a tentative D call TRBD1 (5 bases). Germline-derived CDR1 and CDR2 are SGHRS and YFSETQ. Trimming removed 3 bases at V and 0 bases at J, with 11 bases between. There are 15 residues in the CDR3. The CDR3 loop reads CASSWGPASTDTQYF. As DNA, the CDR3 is TGCGCCAGCAGCTGGGGCCCTGCTAGCACAGATACGCAGTATTTT.

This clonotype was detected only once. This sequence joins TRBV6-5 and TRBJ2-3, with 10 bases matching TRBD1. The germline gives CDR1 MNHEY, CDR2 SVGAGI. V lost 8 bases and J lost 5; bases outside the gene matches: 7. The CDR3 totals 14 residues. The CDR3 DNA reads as TGTGCCAGCGCGCGGGACAGGGGTGGAGATACGCAGTATTTT. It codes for CASARDRGGDTQYF.

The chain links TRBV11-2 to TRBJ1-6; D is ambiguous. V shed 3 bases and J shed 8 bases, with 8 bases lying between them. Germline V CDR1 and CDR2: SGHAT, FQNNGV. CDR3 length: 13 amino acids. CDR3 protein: CASSFGTYSPLHF. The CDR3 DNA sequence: TGTGCCAGCAGCTTTGGCACTTATTCACCCCTCCACTTT.

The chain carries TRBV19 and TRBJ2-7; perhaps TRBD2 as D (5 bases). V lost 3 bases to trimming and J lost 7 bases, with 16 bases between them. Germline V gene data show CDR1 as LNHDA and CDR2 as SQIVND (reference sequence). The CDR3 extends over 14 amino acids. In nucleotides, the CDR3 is TGTGCCAGTAGTATCACGGGGTTTCACCCGGAGCAGTACTTC. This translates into CASSITGFHPEQYF.

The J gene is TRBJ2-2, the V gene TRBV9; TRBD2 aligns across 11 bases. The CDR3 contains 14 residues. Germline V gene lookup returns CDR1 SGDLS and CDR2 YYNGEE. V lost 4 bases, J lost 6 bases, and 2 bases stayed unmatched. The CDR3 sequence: CASSRTSGPGELFF. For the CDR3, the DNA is TGTGCCAGCAGCCGGACTAGCGGGCCCGGGGAGCTGTTTTTT.